The rows below give T cell receptor beta chains drawn from one sample of a study of OX40 agonist ivuxolimab in advanced cancers. Repertoires were generated with immunoSEQ multiplex PCR, while TCRdb's copy carries only in-frame clones and drops some. The sample yields roughly 70,000 clones, around 85% seen once. The sequences come from CD4+ or CD8+ T cells sorted from blood, collected in a trial of the OX40 agonist ivuxolimab. Receptors were obtained from an adult with an advanced solid tumor such as melanoma, head and neck, liver or kidney cancer. The CDR3 runs from the conserved cysteine through the conserved F or W. The D gene is left open where the match is weak. The size of a clone is reported for some rows only, either as once, few or many, or as a class for expanded clones.

d_gene | j_gene | v_gene | abundance | CDR3nt | CDR3aa
- | TRBJ2-2 | TRBV2 | - | TGTGCCAGCAGACGGAACACCGGGGAGCTGTTTTTT | CASRRNTGELFF
- | TRBJ2-2 | TRBV19 | - | TGTGCCAGTAGTATTGGGACGGTGAACACCGGGGAGCTGTTTTTT | CASSIGTVNTGELFF
- | TRBJ1-1 | TRBV29-1 | - | TGCAGCGGGAAGCGGGAGCCAGGCACTGAAGCTTTCTTT | CSGKREPGTEAFF
- | TRBJ2-2 | TRBV10-3 | - | TGTGCCAGCACAAGGGACTCCCACGGGGAGCTGTTTTTT | CASTRDSHGELFF
- | TRBJ1-1 | TRBV4-3 | - | TGCGCCAGCAGCCAAGACGGTGGGGGGAACACTGAAGCTTTCTTT | CASSQDGGGNTEAFF
TRBD2 | TRBJ2-2 | TRBV7-6 | - | TGTGCCAGCAGGCCGACTAGCGGAGCACCCACCGGGGAGCTGTTTTTT | CASRPTSGAPTGELFF
- | TRBJ2-7 | TRBV10-3 | - | TGTGCCATCAGTGAACAGGGTAGCGAGCAGTACTTC | CAISEQGSEQYF
- | TRBJ2-2 | TRBV19 | - | TGTGCCAGTAGCAGGGGGGACGCCGGGGAGCTGTTTTTT | CASSRGDAGELFF
- | TRBJ1-4 | TRBV27 | - | TGTGCCAGCAGTTTGGCCCCGGGACCTGGGGGTGAAAAACTGTTTTTT | CASSLAPGPGGEKLFF
TRBD2 | TRBJ2-1 | TRBV27 | once | TGTGCCAGCAGTCCCCGACTAGCGGGACGGTACAATGAGCAGTTCTTC | CASSPRLAGRYNEQFF
TRBD2 | TRBJ2-5 | TRBV5-1 | - | TGCGCCAGCAGCCCAATAGCGGGGGAAGAGACCCAGTACTTC | CASSPIAGEETQYF
- | TRBJ1-2 | TRBV7-2 | - | TGTGCCAGCAGCTTATTTTATGGCTACACCTTC | CASSLFYGYTF
TRBD1 | TRBJ1-6 | TRBV10-3 | - | TGTGCCATCAGTGAAGACAGGGTATATAATTCACCCCTCCACTTT | CAISEDRVYNSPLHF
- | TRBJ2-1 | TRBV7-9 | - | TGTGCCAGCAGCTTCCAACACCTTTACAATGAGCAGTTCTTC | CASSFQHLYNEQFF
- | TRBJ2-7 | TRBV6-5 | - | TGTGCCAGCAGTACAACAGGGTACGAGCAGTACTTC | CASSTTGYEQYF
- | TRBJ2-3 | TRBV6-4 | - | TGTGCCAGCAGTGACTCGTGGGGGGCCGGCACAGATACGCAGTATTTT | CASSDSWGAGTDTQYF
- | TRBJ1-5 | TRBV19 | - | TGTGCCAGTAGGGGGACGGACCGAAGTCAGCCCCAGCATTTT | CASRGTDRSQPQHF
- | TRBJ2-5 | TRBV5-1 | once | TGCGCCAGCAGCTTGGATGTGGGGGAGACCCAGTACTTC | CASSLDVGETQYF
- | TRBJ2-3 | TRBV6-5 | few | TGTGCCAGCAGTTCGGGACACCTGGTTGATACGCAGTATTTT | CASSSGHLVDTQYF
- | TRBJ2-7 | TRBV27 | - | TGTGCCAGCAGTCCCACCCGAGCCTACGAGCAGTACTTC | CASSPTRAYEQYF
- | TRBJ1-1 | TRBV6-1 | - | TGTGCCAGCAGTGAATCCAGGAACGCTTTCTTT | CASSESRNAFF
- | TRBJ2-1 | TRBV14 | - | TGTGCCAGCAGCCCCAGACAGTCTTACAATGAGCAGTTCTTC | CASSPRQSYNEQFF
- | TRBJ2-2 | TRBV5-1 | - | TGCGCCAGCAGCTCCACGACCGCCTTTCTGAGGGAGCTGTTTTTT | CASSSTTAFLRELFF
- | TRBJ1-1 | TRBV25-1 | - | TGTGCCAGCAGTCCCCGTTTGGGGACTGAAGCTTTCTTT | CASSPRLGTEAFF
- | TRBJ1-2 | TRBV6-5 | - | TGTGCCAGCAGTCGTCTAATGGAGACTGGCTACACCTTC | CASSRLMETGYTF
- | TRBJ1-2 | TRBV7-6 | few | TGTGCCAGCAGCTTAGGGGCGGGGCTTTCGGGCTATGGCTACACCTTC | CASSLGAGLSGYGYTF